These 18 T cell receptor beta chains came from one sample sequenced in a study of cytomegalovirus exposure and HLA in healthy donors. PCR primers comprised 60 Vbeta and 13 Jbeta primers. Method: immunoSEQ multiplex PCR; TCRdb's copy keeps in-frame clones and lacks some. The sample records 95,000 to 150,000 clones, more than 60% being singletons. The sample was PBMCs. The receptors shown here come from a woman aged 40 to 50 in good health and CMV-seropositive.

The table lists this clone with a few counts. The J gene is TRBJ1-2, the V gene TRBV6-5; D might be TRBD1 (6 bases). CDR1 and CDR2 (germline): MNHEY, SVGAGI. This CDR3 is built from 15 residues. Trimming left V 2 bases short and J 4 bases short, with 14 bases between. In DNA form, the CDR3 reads TGTGCCAGCAGTTACCGGGACACAGCGGCCTATGGCTACACCTTC. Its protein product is CASSYRDTAAYGYTF.

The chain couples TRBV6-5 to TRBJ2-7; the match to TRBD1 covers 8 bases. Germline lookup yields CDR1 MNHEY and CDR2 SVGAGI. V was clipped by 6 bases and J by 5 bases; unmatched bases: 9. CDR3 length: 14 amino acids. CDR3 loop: CASRPSGTGNEQYF. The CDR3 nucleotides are TGTGCCAGCAGACCTTCCGGGACAGGTAACGAGCAGTACTTC.

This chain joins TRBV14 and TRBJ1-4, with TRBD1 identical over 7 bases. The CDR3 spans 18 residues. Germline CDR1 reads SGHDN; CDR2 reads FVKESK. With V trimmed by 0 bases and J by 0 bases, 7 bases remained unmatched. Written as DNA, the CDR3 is TGTGCCAGCAGCCAAGAGTTTGGACAGGATCCAACTAATGAAAAACTGTTTTTT. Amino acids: CASSQEFGQDPTNEKLFF.

Here the CDR3 DNA reads TGTGCCAGCAGCTTAACCCCCGTGACTAGCGGGAGTAAAGATGAGCAGTTCTTC. Protein product: CASSLTPVTSGSKDEQFF. This rearrangement joins TRBV7-3 to TRBJ2-1, with 12 bases matching TRBD2. The J segment lost 8 bases and the V segment lost 0 bases, leaving 11 bases of the junction unmatched. The CDR3 consists of 18 residues. CDR1 and CDR2 (germline): SGHTA, FQGTGA.

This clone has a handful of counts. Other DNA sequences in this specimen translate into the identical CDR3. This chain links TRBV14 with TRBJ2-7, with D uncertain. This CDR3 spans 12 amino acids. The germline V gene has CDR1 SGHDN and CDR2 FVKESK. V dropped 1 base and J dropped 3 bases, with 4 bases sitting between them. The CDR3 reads CASSQGSYEQYF. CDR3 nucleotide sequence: TGTGCCAGCAGCCAAGGCAGCTACGAGCAGTACTTC. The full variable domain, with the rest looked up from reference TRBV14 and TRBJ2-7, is EAGVTQFPSHSVIEKGQTVTLRCDPISGHDNLYWYRRVMGKEIKFLLHFVKESKQDESGMPNNRFLAERTGGTYSTLKVQPAELEDSGVYFCASSQGSYEQYFGPGTRLTVT.

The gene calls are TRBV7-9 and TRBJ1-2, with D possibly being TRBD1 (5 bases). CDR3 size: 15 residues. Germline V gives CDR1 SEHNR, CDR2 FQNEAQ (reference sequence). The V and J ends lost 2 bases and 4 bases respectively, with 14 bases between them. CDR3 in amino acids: CASSLRQSSFYGYTF. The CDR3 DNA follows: TGTGCCAGCAGCTTAAGACAGTCCTCCTTCTATGGCTACACCTTC. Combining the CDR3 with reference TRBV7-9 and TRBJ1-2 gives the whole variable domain DTGVSQNPRHKITKRGQNVTFRCDPISEHNRLYWYRQTLGQGPEFLTYFQNEAQLEKSRLLSDRFSAERPKGSFSTLEIQRTEQGDSAMYLCASSLRQSSFYGYTFGSGTRLTVV.

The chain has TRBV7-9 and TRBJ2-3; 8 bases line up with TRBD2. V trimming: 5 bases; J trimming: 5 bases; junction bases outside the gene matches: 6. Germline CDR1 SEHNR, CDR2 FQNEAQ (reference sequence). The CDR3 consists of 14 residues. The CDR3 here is CASSPSTSGDTQYF. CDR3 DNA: TGTGCCAGCAGCCCCTCCACTAGCGGAGATACGCAGTATTTT.

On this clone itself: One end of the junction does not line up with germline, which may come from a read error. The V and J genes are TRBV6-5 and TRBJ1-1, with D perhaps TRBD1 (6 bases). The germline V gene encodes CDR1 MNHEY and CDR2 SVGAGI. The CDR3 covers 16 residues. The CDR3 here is CASSYSTDRLNTEALF. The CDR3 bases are TGTGCCAGCAGTTATTCGACGGACAGATTGAACACTGAAGCTCTCTTT.

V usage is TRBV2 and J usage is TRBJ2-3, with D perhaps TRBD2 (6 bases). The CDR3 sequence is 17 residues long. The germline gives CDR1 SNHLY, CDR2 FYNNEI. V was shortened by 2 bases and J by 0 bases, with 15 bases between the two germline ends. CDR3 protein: CASSERRRRGSTDTQYF. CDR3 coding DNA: TGTGCCAGCAGTGAAAGGCGGCGGAGGGGAAGCACAGATACGCAGTATTTT.

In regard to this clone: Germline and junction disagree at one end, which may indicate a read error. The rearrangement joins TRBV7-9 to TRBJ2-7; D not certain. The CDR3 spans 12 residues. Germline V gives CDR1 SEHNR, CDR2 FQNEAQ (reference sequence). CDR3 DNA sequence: TGTTCCAGCAGCCGCGAGATATACGAGCAGTACTTC. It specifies CSSSREIYEQYF. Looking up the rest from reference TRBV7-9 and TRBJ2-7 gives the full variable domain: DTGVSQNPRHKITKRGQNVTFRCDPISEHNRLYWYRQTLGQGPEFLTYFQNEAQLEKSRLLSDRFSAERPKGSFSTLEIQRTEQGDSAMYLCSSSREIYEQYFGPGTRLTVT.

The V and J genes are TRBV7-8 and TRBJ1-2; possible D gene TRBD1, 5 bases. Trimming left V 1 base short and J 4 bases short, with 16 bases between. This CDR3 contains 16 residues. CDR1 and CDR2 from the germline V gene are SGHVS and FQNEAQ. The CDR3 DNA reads TGTGCCAGCAGCTTAGGGTACCGACAGAACTCCTATGGCTACACCTTC. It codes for CASSLGYRQNSYGYTF.

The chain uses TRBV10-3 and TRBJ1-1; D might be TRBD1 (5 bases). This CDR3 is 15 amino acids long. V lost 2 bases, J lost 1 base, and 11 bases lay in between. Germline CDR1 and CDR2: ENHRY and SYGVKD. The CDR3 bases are TGTGCCATCAGTGAGACGGCCAGGGAGAACACTGAAGCTTTCTTT. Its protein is CAISETARENTEAFF.

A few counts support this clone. The CDR3 loop is CASSLGEQGGGQPQHF. The CDR3 DNA reads as TGTGCCAGCAGCTTAGGAGAACAGGGGGGAGGTCAGCCCCAGCATTTT. This chain connects TRBV7-9 to TRBJ1-5, with 8 nucleotides matching TRBD1. The CDR3 has 16 residues. Per the germline V gene, CDR1 is SEHNR and CDR2 is FQNEAQ (reference sequence). V was clipped by 1 base and J by 6 bases; unmatched bases: 8.

CDR3 loop: CASRQTVNTEAFF. In DNA, the CDR3 is TGTGCCAGCAGGCAGACAGTTAACACTGAAGCTTTCTTT. The chain combines TRBV6-5 with TRBJ1-1, with a weak D call TRBD1 (5 bases). V was trimmed by 6 bases and J by 2 bases, leaving 10 bases between them. The CDR3 extends over 13 amino acids. Germline CDR1 MNHEY, CDR2 SVGAGI.

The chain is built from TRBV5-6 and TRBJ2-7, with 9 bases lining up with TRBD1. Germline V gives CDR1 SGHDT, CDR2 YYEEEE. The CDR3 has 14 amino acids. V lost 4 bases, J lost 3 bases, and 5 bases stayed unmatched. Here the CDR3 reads CASSLTGGVYEQYF. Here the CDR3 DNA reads TGTGCCAGCAGCCTGACAGGGGGAGTCTACGAGCAGTACTTC.

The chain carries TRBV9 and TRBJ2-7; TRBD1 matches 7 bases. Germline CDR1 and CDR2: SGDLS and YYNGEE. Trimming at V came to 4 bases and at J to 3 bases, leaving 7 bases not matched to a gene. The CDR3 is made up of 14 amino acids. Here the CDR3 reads CASSTRQGDYEQYF. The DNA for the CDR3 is TGTGCCAGCAGCACCCGACAGGGAGACTACGAGCAGTACTTC.

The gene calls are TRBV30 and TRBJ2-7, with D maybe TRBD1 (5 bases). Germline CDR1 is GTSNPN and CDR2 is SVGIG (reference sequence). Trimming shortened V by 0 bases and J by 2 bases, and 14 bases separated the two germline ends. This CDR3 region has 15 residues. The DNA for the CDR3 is TGTGCCTGGAGTGTGACGCACTGGGGCACCTACGAGCAGTACTTC. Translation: CAWSVTHWGTYEQYF.

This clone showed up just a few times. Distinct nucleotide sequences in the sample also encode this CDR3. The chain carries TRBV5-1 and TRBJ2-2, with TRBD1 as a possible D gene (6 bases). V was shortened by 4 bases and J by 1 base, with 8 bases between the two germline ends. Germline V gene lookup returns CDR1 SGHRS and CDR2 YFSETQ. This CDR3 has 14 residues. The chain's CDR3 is CASSLGQNTGELFF. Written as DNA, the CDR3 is TGCGCCAGCAGCCTGGGACAGAACACCGGGGAGCTGTTTTTT.